The rows below give T cell receptor beta chains drawn from one sample of a study of Ad26.COV2.S vaccination and SARS-CoV-2 variants. Using immunoSEQ multiplex PCR, the repertoire was profiled, and TCRdb retains in-frame clones only, with some absent. Of about 460,000 clones listed, about 89% are singletons. Sequencing was performed on peripheral blood, taken in a trial of Ad26.COV2.S vaccine versus placebo. These receptors all stem from a person between 18 and 60 years old who received the Ad26.COV2.S COVID-19 vaccine or a placebo. CDR3s include the opening cysteine and the closing phenylalanine or tryptophan. A D gene is named only where the DNA matches it firmly. A clone size is listed for some rows: how often the clone was seen (once, few, many), or a class if it is expanded.

size: NA; D: TRBD1; V: TRBV5-1; J: TRBJ2-2; DNA: TGCGCCAGCAGCCCGGGACAGGTAACGGGCACCGGGGAGCTGTTTTTT; CDR3: CASSPGQVTGTGELFF
size: once; D: NA; V: TRBV12-3/TRBV12-4; J: TRBJ2-3; DNA: TGTGCCAGCAGTTTTCGGTCATCAGATACGCAGTATTTT; CDR3: CASSFRSSDTQYF
size: NA; D: NA; V: TRBV28; J: TRBJ2-7; DNA: TGTGCCAGCAGTAACCAGGTAGACTCACTCGGCTCCTACGAGCAGTACTTC; CDR3: CASSNQVDSLGSYEQYF
size: NA; D: NA; V: TRBV3-1/TRBV3-2; J: TRBJ2-7; DNA: TGTGCCAGCAGCCAACTTCACTACGAGCAGTACTTC; CDR3: CASSQLHYEQYF
size: NA; D: NA; V: TRBV28; J: TRBJ2-5; DNA: TGTGCCAGCAGTTTATGGGCGGCACAAGAGACCCAGTACTTC; CDR3: CASSLWAAQETQYF
size: NA; D: NA; V: TRBV18; J: TRBJ1-1; DNA: TGTGCCAGCTCACCCCGGAGGGGGAACACTGAAGCTTTCTTT; CDR3: CASSPRRGNTEAFF
size: NA; D: NA; V: TRBV2; J: TRBJ1-1; DNA: TGTGCCAGGAGGAAGGGCACTGAAGCTTTCTTT; CDR3: CARRKGTEAFF
size: NA; D: TRBD1; V: TRBV19; J: TRBJ2-7; DNA: TGTGCCAGTAGCCGGACAGGGACCACGGCGTGGTTCTTC; CDR3: CASSRTGTTAWFF
size: NA; D: TRBD2; V: TRBV3-1/TRBV3-2; J: TRBJ2-5; DNA: TGTGCCAGCAGCCAAGGGACTAGCGGGAGGGCCCAAGAGACCCAGTACTTC; CDR3: CASSQGTSGRAQETQYF
size: NA; D: TRBD2; V: TRBV30; J: TRBJ2-6; DNA: TGTGCCTGGCAGACTAGCGGGGGGGCCTCTGGGGCCAACGTCCTGACTTTC; CDR3: CAWQTSGGASGANVLTF
size: few; D: NA; V: TRBV6-5; J: TRBJ1-5; DNA: TGTGCCAGCAGACGCCATCGACAGGCGAATCAGCCCCAGCATTTT; CDR3: CASRRHRQANQPQHF
size: NA; D: NA; V: TRBV4-2; J: TRBJ2-1; DNA: TGTGCCAGCAGCCAAGTGGGCTCCTACAATGAGCAGTTCTTC; CDR3: CASSQVGSYNEQFF
size: NA; D: NA; V: TRBV3-1/TRBV3-2; J: TRBJ1-2; DNA: TGTGCCAGCAGCCAAGACCCCTGGACGGGCGACTATGGCTACACCTTC; CDR3: CASSQDPWTGDYGYTF
size: NA; D: NA; V: TRBV2; J: TRBJ1-3; DNA: TGTGCCAGCAGTCTGGGGTTAGGTGGAAACACCATATATTTT; CDR3: CASSLGLGGNTIYF
size: NA; D: TRBD1; V: TRBV28; J: TRBJ2-1; DNA: TGTGCCAGCAGTCGGGACAGGGGTCGGTTCTTC; CDR3: CASSRDRGRFF
size: NA; D: NA; V: TRBV10-3; J: TRBJ1-1; DNA: TGTGCCATCAGTGAGTCGTTTCAGGGGATGAACACTGAAGCTTTCTTT; CDR3: CAISESFQGMNTEAFF
size: NA; D: NA; V: TRBV6-6; J: TRBJ1-4; DNA: TGTGCCAGTGGCTCCGGAGGAGCTAATGAAAAACTGTTTTTT; CDR3: CASGSGGANEKLFF
size: NA; D: TRBD1; V: TRBV7-2; J: TRBJ1-6; DNA: TGTGCCAGCAGCTTAGCGGGACAGGCAAATTCACCCCTCCACTTT; CDR3: CASSLAGQANSPLHF
size: NA; D: TRBD2; V: TRBV19; J: TRBJ2-3; DNA: TGTGCCAGCAGGGACTACACAGATACGCAGTATTTT; CDR3: CASRDYTDTQYF
size: NA; D: TRBD1; V: TRBV25-1; J: TRBJ1-4; DNA: TGTGCCAGCAGTGAAGGTTGGGGGACAGGGTATGAAAAACTGTTTTTT; CDR3: CASSEGWGTGYEKLFF
size: NA; D: NA; V: TRBV7-9; J: TRBJ2-7; DNA: TGTGCCAGCAGCTTAATCGTGGGGCAGGCCTCCTACGAGCAGTACTTC; CDR3: CASSLIVGQASYEQYF
size: once; D: NA; V: TRBV19; J: TRBJ2-6; DNA: TGTGCCAGTAGGACCTTCACAGGGTCTGGGGCCAACGTCCTGACTTTC; CDR3: CASRTFTGSGANVLTF
size: NA; D: TRBD1; V: TRBV13; J: TRBJ1-2; DNA: TGTGCCAGCAAACAGGGGGCTTACTATGGCTACACCTTC; CDR3: CASKQGAYYGYTF
size: NA; D: TRBD1; V: TRBV7-9; J: TRBJ1-2; DNA: TGTGCCAGCAGCTTACTGACAGGGCAAGGCTACACCTTC; CDR3: CASSLLTGQGYTF
size: few; D: NA; V: TRBV20-1; J: TRBJ1-5; DNA: TGCAGTGCTAGTGTCCAGGGGCGAGGCAATCAGCCCCAGCATTTT; CDR3: CSASVQGRGNQPQHF
size: NA; D: TRBD2; V: TRBV19; J: TRBJ2-1; DNA: TGTGCCAGCCATGGACTAGCGGGAGGAACCAGCTCCTACAATGAGCAGTTCTTC; CDR3: CASHGLAGGTSSYNEQFF
size: NA; D: NA; V: TRBV30; J: TRBJ2-7; DNA: TGTGCCTGGAGACCCGGGTCGGGTCAGGGATTTTTC; CDR3: CAWRPGSGQGFF
size: NA; D: NA; V: TRBV14; J: TRBJ1-1; DNA: TGTGCCAGCAGCCAAGTAGCAGGGGCGAACACTGAAGCTTTCTTT; CDR3: CASSQVAGANTEAFF
size: NA; D: NA; V: TRBV13; J: TRBJ2-7; DNA: TGTGCCAGCAGCATCGGACCTAACGAGCAGTACTTC; CDR3: CASSIGPNEQYF
size: once; D: TRBD2; V: TRBV7-6; J: TRBJ2-1; DNA: TGTGCCAGCAGCTTAGAAGGACTAGCGACCAATGAGCAGTTCTTC; CDR3: CASSLEGLATNEQFF
size: NA; D: NA; V: TRBV7-2; J: TRBJ1-3; DNA: TGTGCCAGCAGCTTATATGGTGGCGGGCAGGTCCTGTCTGGAAACACCATATATTTT; CDR3: CASSLYGGGQVLSGNTIYF
size: NA; D: TRBD2; V: TRBV19; J: TRBJ2-1; DNA: TGTGCCAGTAGTGGGACTAGCGGGGCGACCGCCCGGGGTGAGCAGTTCTTC; CDR3: CASSGTSGATARGEQFF
size: NA; D: TRBD1; V: TRBV5-1; J: TRBJ1-6; DNA: TGCGCCAGCAGCCTCTTGTCCGGGACAGGGTCAGGTTCACCCCTCCACTTT; CDR3: CASSLLSGTGSGSPLHF
size: NA; D: NA; V: TRBV30; J: TRBJ1-1; DNA: TGTGCCTGGAGTGGGGGCGGTGGCTGGGGGACTGAAGCTTTCTTT; CDR3: CAWSGGGGWGTEAFF
size: NA; D: NA; V: TRBV19; J: TRBJ1-2; DNA: TGTGCCAGTAGTAGGGCGACAGGACCCAACTATGGCTACACCTTC; CDR3: CASSRATGPNYGYTF
size: NA; D: NA; V: TRBV7-9; J: TRBJ1-2; DNA: TGTGCCAGCAGCCCACCGGGGGGCTATGGCTACACCTTC; CDR3: CASSPPGGYGYTF
size: NA; D: NA; V: TRBV28; J: TRBJ1-5; DNA: TGTGCCAGCCGTCGGCCGGGGGGCAGCAATCAGCCCCAGCATTTT; CDR3: CASRRPGGSNQPQHF
size: NA; D: NA; V: TRBV5-4; J: TRBJ2-7; DNA: TGTGCCAGCAGCCCCAATCCGCGGGGAAAGATCTACGAGCAGTACTTC; CDR3: CASSPNPRGKIYEQYF
size: NA; D: NA; V: TRBV6-2/TRBV6-3; J: TRBJ2-7; DNA: TGTGCCAGCAGTTACGACCCAGGGCACCCGACAGTGTCCTACGAGCAGTACTTC; CDR3: CASSYDPGHPTVSYEQYF
size: NA; D: TRBD1; V: TRBV28; J: TRBJ1-2; DNA: TGTGCCAGCAGTTCGCGGGACAGGGCTGGCACCTTC; CDR3: CASSSRDRAGTF
size: NA; D: NA; V: TRBV19; J: TRBJ2-5; DNA: TGTGCCAGTAGTATCCGGGGCGGATTGCGAGAGACCCAGTACTTC; CDR3: CASSIRGGLRETQYF
size: NA; D: NA; V: TRBV11-3; J: TRBJ1-1; DNA: TGTGCCAGCAGCTCAGGCCGGGGGACTGAAGCTTTCTTT; CDR3: CASSSGRGTEAFF
size: NA; D: TRBD1; V: TRBV7-8; J: TRBJ1-2; DNA: TGTGCCAGCAGCTCCCAGACAGGGAGTTATGGCTACACCTTC; CDR3: CASSSQTGSYGYTF
size: once; D: NA; V: TRBV6-5; J: TRBJ2-2; DNA: TGTGCCAGCAGTTACGTCGCGGGGGCGACCGGGGAGCTGTTTTTT; CDR3: CASSYVAGATGELFF
size: NA; D: NA; V: TRBV7-9; J: TRBJ2-1; DNA: TGTGCCAGCAGCTTAGCGGACGGGGCACAGTTCTTC; CDR3: CASSLADGAQFF
size: NA; D: NA; V: TRBV6-5; J: TRBJ1-2; DNA: TGTGCCAGCAGTCTATCCACCGGCGAGGGCTACACCTTC; CDR3: CASSLSTGEGYTF
size: once; D: NA; V: TRBV19; J: TRBJ2-7; DNA: TGTGCCAGTAGTATAGGTGGAAGCTCCTACGAGCAGTACTTC; CDR3: CASSIGGSSYEQYF
size: NA; D: NA; V: TRBV11-2; J: TRBJ2-7; DNA: TGTGCCAGCAGCGCAGCGGAGCGGAGATACGAGCAGTACTTC; CDR3: CASSAAERRYEQYF
size: NA; D: NA; V: TRBV18; J: TRBJ1-3; DNA: TGTGCCAGCTCACCACCGGGACTGTTCAGCGGAAACACCATATATTTT; CDR3: CASSPPGLFSGNTIYF
size: NA; D: NA; V: TRBV29-1; J: TRBJ2-7; DNA: TGCAGCGCCTTTAGCGGAACATACCCCTACGAGCAGTACTTC; CDR3: CSAFSGTYPYEQYF
size: NA; D: TRBD1; V: TRBV3-1/TRBV3-2; J: TRBJ2-7; DNA: TGTGCCAGCAGCCAAGGCACAGGGGGCTACGAGCAGTACTTC; CDR3: CASSQGTGGYEQYF
size: once; D: TRBD1; V: TRBV6-5; J: TRBJ1-1; DNA: TGTGCCAGCAGTTATAACAGGGGTGGCGGGCACACTGAAGCTTTCTTT; CDR3: CASSYNRGGGHTEAFF
size: NA; D: NA; V: TRBV4-1; J: TRBJ2-7; DNA: TGCGCCAGCAGCCAAGCCGATTCGGGGGGCCCCTACGAGCAGTACTTC; CDR3: CASSQADSGGPYEQYF
size: NA; D: TRBD1; V: TRBV7-8; J: TRBJ1-6; DNA: TGTGCCAGCAGCCATGGACAGGGGGCCTCGAATTCACCCCTCCACTTT; CDR3: CASSHGQGASNSPLHF